Listed here are 5 T cell receptor beta chains from one sample, sequenced in a study of T-cell memory formation after mild COVID-19. One entry per CDR3 protein results from TCRdb running MiXCR on the 5' RACE reads. Found here are some 440,000 distinct CDR3 sequences, about 23% of them singletons; the top ten hold around 12%. Material for sequencing was PBMCs or a T cell subset sorted from them (not recorded which). These receptors originate from an adult woman who had mild COVID-19 (a few samples of this study predate the infection). Cell type and time point are not known.

This clonotype was detected a few times. The chain employs TRBV20-1 and TRBJ1-5, with 8 positions matching TRBD1. Germline V gene lookup returns CDR1 DFQATT and CDR2 SNEGSKA (reference sequence). Unmatched junction bases numbered 12, after V lost 4 bases and J lost 4 bases. This CDR3 has 16 residues. The CDR3 region is CSATPFRGRGNQPQHF. The CDR3 nucleotides are TGCAGTGCTACCCCATTCAGGGGGCGAGGAAATCAGCCCCAGCATTTT.

This clonotype was seen more than once but under ten times. CDR3 DNA: TGCAGTGCTAGGGACTATCAGGGGAGCGCCGAGCAGTACTTC. Encoded protein: CSARDYQGSAEQYF. The gene calls are TRBV20-1 and TRBJ2-7, with D perhaps matching TRBD1 or TRBD2 (6 bases each). The CDR3 has 14 residues. The V end lost 3 bases, the J end lost 6 bases, and 18 bases lay between the germline ends. Looked up from germline, CDR1 is DFQATT and CDR2 is SNEGSKA (reference sequence).

This chain joins TRBV29-1 and TRBJ1-1; the D gene is possibly TRBD1 (6 bases). From germline, CDR1 is SQVTM and CDR2 ANQGSEA. V lost 1 base to trimming and J lost 8 bases, with 11 bases between them. This CDR3 has 12 amino acids. The CDR3 coding sequence is TGCAGCGTTGAAGTACAGGGTGCAGAAGCTTTCTTT. It encodes CSVEVQGAEAFF.

This clonotype was picked up a small number of times. The CDR3 reads CASSQDRAMGETQYF. Written as DNA, the CDR3 is TGTGCCAGCTCACAGGACAGGGCTATGGGAGAGACCCAGTACTTC. The chain combines TRBV18 with TRBJ2-5; 8 bases line up with TRBD1. With 4 bases clipped from V and 4 bases from J, the junction kept 8 bases outside the gene matches. CDR3 length: 15 residues. Per the germline V gene, CDR1 is KGHSH and CDR2 is LQKENI. Filled out from reference TRBV18 and TRBJ2-5, the complete variable domain reads NAGVMQNPRHLVRRRGQEARLRCSPMKGHSHVYWYRQLPEEGLKFMVYLQKENIIDESGMPKERFSAEFPKEGPSILRIQQVVRGDSAAYFCASSQDRAMGETQYFGPGTRLLVL.

V usage is TRBV30 and J usage is TRBJ2-7, with 7 nucleotides matching TRBD1. The J segment lost 1 base and the V segment lost 0 bases, leaving 15 bases of the junction unmatched. The CDR3 has 18 amino acids. Germline values: CDR1 GTSNPN, CDR2 SVGIG (reference sequence). The CDR3 is CAWSVLFVLGQRSYEQYF. The CDR3 DNA sequence: TGTGCCTGGAGTGTACTTTTTGTCCTGGGACAGCGGTCCTACGAGCAGTACTTC.